This record concerns one T cell receptor (beta chain) sequence. Its antigen is unidentified. The sample is drawn from a study of T cells in Graves' hyperthyroidism and ophthalmopathy. Notes on the study in general: Researchers report that a 13 V-J model separated ophthalmopathy from stable hyperthyroidism.

Authors of the study amplified TCR beta CDR3 regions from RNA transcripts. The TCR CDR3 was amplified in a first-round RT-PCR using the HTBI primer set. MiXCR, applied by TCRdb to the multiplex PCR reads, yields one record per CDR3 protein. Of about 380,000 distinct CDR3 sequences in the sample, approximately 13% were seen once. The TCR was taken from a woman between 55 and 75 years old with Graves' hyperthyroidism. Sequenced sample: blood.

The CDR3 sequence is CATRSPAAGGGHSYEQYF. The CDR3 nucleotides are TGTGCCACCAGGTCCCCCGCTGCGGGGGGGGGCCACTCCTACGAGCAGTACTTC. The chain combines TRBV15 with TRBJ2-7, with 9 bases fitting TRBD2. CDR1 LNHNV and CDR2 YYDKDF come from the germline V gene (reference sequence). The CDR3 spans 18 residues. With 6 bases clipped from V and 0 bases from J, the junction kept 15 bases outside the gene matches.